This T cell receptor beta chain emerged from a study of OX40 agonist ivuxolimab in advanced cancers. This table comes from immunoSEQ multiplex PCR, and its TCRdb copy is limited to in-frame clones, with some not included. The repertoire includes more than 55,000 clones, 77% of them detected once, and 5.5% to 7% sits in the top ten. Germline CDR1 and CDR2: ENHRY and SYGVKD. Trimming left V 0 bases short and J 0 bases short, with 12 bases between. This CDR3 spans 16 amino acids. Here the sequenced sample was CD4+ or CD8+ T cells sorted from blood, taken in a trial of the OX40 agonist ivuxolimab. This TCR was recovered from an adult with an advanced solid tumor such as melanoma, head and neck, liver or kidney cancer. This chain links TRBV10-3 with TRBJ2-7; a possible D gene is TRBD2 (6 bases). This chain's CDR3 is CAISESVSGLSYEQYF. CDR3 nucleotides: TGTGCCATCAGTGAGTCGGTTAGCGGCCTCTCCTACGAGCAGTACTTC.